The clone carrying this TCR beta chain was seen once. This sample is part of a study of blood T cell repertoires in COVID-19. The protocol was immunoSEQ multiplex PCR, while the TCRdb copy is restricted to in-frame clones and leaves out a portion. Among approximately 150,000 clones listed, roughly 84% were seen once. CDR3 length: 13 residues. Trimming removed 4 bases from V and 11 bases from J; junction bases left unmatched: 9. Germline V CDR1 and CDR2: SGHRS, YFSETQ. J is TRBJ1-1 and V is TRBV5-1, with TRBD1 matching over 9 bases. This clonotype was sampled from a man aged 55 to 69 with acute or convalescent COVID-19. The source material was peripheral blood. CDR3 loop: CASSKYLGQGAFF. CDR3 sequence (DNA): TGCGCCAGCAGCAAATACCTCGGACAGGGGGCTTTCTTT.